This T cell receptor (beta chain) was recorded in a study of OX40 agonist ivuxolimab in advanced cancers. For the study in its entirety: Ivuxolimab, which targeted the costimulatory receptor OX40 (CD134), was an agonistic, fully human IgG2 monoclonal antibody. The purpose of peripheral TCRbeta sequencing was to test whether ivuxolimab changed TCR sequence diversity and led to clonal T-cell expansion. Three dose-escalation patients achieved partial responses, one with hepatocellular carcinoma and two with cutaneous melanoma. The monotherapy dose-escalation portion (N of about 52 patients) of the phase I ivuxolimab trial is reported in the paper. Prior anti-PD-1, anti-PD-L1 or anti-CTLA-4 therapy was permitted, and checkpoint inhibitors had been received by about 44% of dose-escalation patients. Intravenous ivuxolimab was administered to patients every 2 weeks at six dose levels: 0.01, 0.1, 0.3, 1.5, 3 and 10 mg/kg. Among the roughly 54 dose-escalation patients, about 19 had hepatocellular carcinoma, roughly 15 melanoma, 9 renal cell carcinoma and 9 head and neck cancer. In the dose-escalation cohort, 75% to 90% of patients were male, and the mean age was approximately 60 years with a range of roughly 23 to 79. The paper's findings and limits, for the study overall: After ivuxolimab, more expanded clones were found on average in CD8+ T cells than in CD4+ T cells. In the 0.1-3.0 mg/kg groups, partial responders were among the patients with the lowest normalized peripheral clonal expansion, particularly in CD8+ T cells. At doses from 0.1 to 3.0 mg/kg, clonal expansion was seen in both CD4+ and CD8+ blood T cells between baseline and week 6. Low levels of normalized T-cell clonal expansion were also seen in some patients who did not respond. The antigen specificity of the peripheral T cells that underwent clonal expansion was not determined.

Genomic DNA was extracted from sorted cells for sequencing of the TCRbeta CDR3 region. The immunoSEQ Assay was used for sequencing of TCRbeta CDR3 regions. TCRdb obtained this table from immuneACCESS and retained in-frame rearrangements with V and J assigned. These tables miss some clones; where compared with another copy, unresolved V genes account for less than half of the shortfall, and the remainder is unexplained. The sample includes around 20,000 clones, with around 83% observed a single time. The top ten hold roughly 25% of the sample. The trial excluded patients who had a history of autoimmune disease or who were on systemic immunosuppression. Peripheral blood for TCR sequencing was collected from all dose cohorts at baseline, on cycle 4 day 1, and on cycle 7 day 1. The samples were drawn from a first-in-human, open-label, multicenter phase I dose-escalation trial of ivuxolimab. The trial enrolled adults with locally advanced or metastatic head and neck squamous cell, hepatocellular, melanoma or renal cell carcinoma. CD4+ and CD8+ T cells were sorted separately from peripheral blood before TCR sequencing.

In the case of this clone: Its antigen is still unknown. Base qualities are not provided; no much larger clone lies one nucleotide away.

V and J are truncated by 2 bases and 7 bases respectively, leaving an intervening sequence of 9 bases. CDR3 length: 13 amino acids, cysteine to phenylalanine. Kept here is only the CDR3 DNA, which spans 39 bases and is read in frame from base 1. The germline V gene sets CDR1 to MNHEY and CDR2 to SVGAGI. Here the chain combines TRBV6-5 and TRBJ1-3; the best D guess is TRBD1, with 5 bases matching. This specimen was CD4+ or CD8+ T cells sorted from blood, taken in a trial of the OX40 agonist ivuxolimab. The clonotype comes from an adult with an advanced solid tumor such as melanoma, head and neck, liver or kidney cancer. The DNA reads as follows: TGTGCCAGCAGTTACCCCGGGGGGAACACCATATATTTT. This sequence encodes CASSYPGGNTIYF.